A single sample gave rise to the 18 T cell receptor beta chains below, sequenced in a study of molecular identifiers for immune sequencing clone quantification (dated by TCRdb to 2017 to 2018). Receptor libraries were prepared by PCR. Data came from an Illumina HiSeq 4000. The public reads were run again by TCRdb, first through fastp at Q25 and then through MiXCR, and only productive beta chains were kept. Every distinct CDR3 protein forms one entry, paired with its most common genes and DNA. In this sample the table shows around 54,000 distinct CDR3 sequences, under 30% of which occur a single time. The top ten clonotypes cover about 1.9% of the sample. Sequenced sample: naive CD8+ T cells from blood, with Jurkat cell RNA spiked in. The cell subset or site tag for this specimen amounts to: FACS-sorted CD8+CD4-CCR7+CD45RA+ naive T cells. These receptors were obtained from a human donor in good health. Some libraries in this study had Jurkat cell RNA spiked in.

This clonotype was seen repeatedly, ten times or more. Here the CDR3 DNA reads TGCGCCAGCAGCCAAGAGGGGGTACGCCAGCCCCAGCATTTT. Amino acid sequence: CASSQEGVRQPQHF. This sequence joins TRBV4-1 and TRBJ1-5, with TRBD1 as a possible D gene (5 bases). Deletions cut 0 bases from V and 7 bases from J, with 10 bases between. Per germline, CDR1 MGHRA and CDR2 YSYEKL. The length of the CDR3 is 14 residues.

This clonotype was recorded many times. J is TRBJ2-1 and V is TRBV2; 11 nucleotides line up with TRBD2. The CDR3 runs to 16 residues. The germline CDR1 and CDR2 sequences are SNHLY and FYNNEI. Losses at the gene ends were 4 bases for V and 4 bases for J; bases not matched to a gene: 6. DNA for the CDR3: TGTGCCAGCAGTGGTCAGACTAGCGGGACTTACAATGAGCAGTTCTTC. It codes for CASSGQTSGTYNEQFF. The whole variable domain, filled in from reference TRBV2 and TRBJ2-1, reads EPEVTQTPSHQVTQMGQEVILRCVPISNHLYFYWYRQILGQKVEFLVSFYNNEISEKSEIFDDQFSVERPDGSNFTLKIRSTKLEDSAMYFCASSGQTSGTYNEQFFGPGTRLTVL.

This clonotype occurred many times. This chain connects TRBV5-6 to TRBJ1-1; D remains unclear. This CDR3 is 12 amino acids long. Germline CDR1 is SGHDT and CDR2 is YYEEEE. V lost 3 bases and J 5 bases, leaving 8 bases between the germline ends. The DNA of the CDR3 is TGTGCCAGCAGCTCCCACAATACTGAAGCTTTCTTT. Translating it yields CASSSHNTEAFF.

Note on this clonotype: This clone may be a read error of a much larger clone one base away. The V and J genes are TRBV27 and TRBJ2-3; D unresolved. The CDR3 is 12 residues long. Germline loops: CDR1 MNHEY, CDR2 SMNVEV (reference sequence). CDR3 in DNA: TGTGCCAGCAGTACCGTCACAGATACGCAGTTTTTT. Residues: CASSTVTDTQFF.

This clonotype occurred many times. The rearrangement links TRBV28 to TRBJ2-7; TRBD2 agrees at 11 bases. V was clipped by 2 bases and J by 2 bases; unmatched bases: 11. Per the germline V gene, CDR1 is MDHEN and CDR2 is SYDVKM. The length of the CDR3 is 18 residues. This chain's CDR3 is CASSLEPTSGSGPYEQYF. In DNA form, the CDR3 reads TGTGCCAGCAGTTTAGAACCCACTAGCGGGAGTGGGCCCTACGAGCAGTACTTC.

The table lists this clonotype with many counts. The chain is built from TRBV29-1 and TRBJ1-1; the D is unclear. The CDR3 runs to 14 residues. Germline V CDR1 and CDR2: SQVTM, ANQGSEA. The V gene lost 0 bases and the J gene lost 3 bases, with 11 bases spanning the gap. CDR3 DNA sequence: TGCAGCGTTGAAGATCGAGGTTCGTACACTGAAGCTTTCTTT. It translates to CSVEDRGSYTEAFF. Variable domain in full (rest from reference TRBV29-1 and TRBJ1-1): SAVISQKPSRDICQRGTSLTIQCQVDSQVTMMFWYRQQPGQSLTLIATANQGSEATYESGFVIDKFPISRPNLTFSTLTVSNMSPEDSSIYLCSVEDRGSYTEAFFGQGTRLTVV.

Regarding this clonotype: A much more abundant neighbour one base away suggests this may be a read error. J is TRBJ2-1 and V is TRBV4-3; D ambiguous. The germline CDR1 and CDR2 sequences are LGHNA and YSLEER. This CDR3 spans 16 amino acids. The CDR3 reads CASSQDAIASCNEQFF. The CDR3 DNA reads as TGCGCCAGCAGCCAAGATGCCATAGCCTCCTGCAATGAGCAGTTCTTC.

Turning to this clonotype: A read error may be the cause here, since a much bigger clone is one base away. This chain uses TRBV24-1 with TRBJ2-1; D is possibly TRBD1 (6 bases). The CDR3 runs to 14 residues. Germline CDR1 is KGHDR and CDR2 is SFDVKD. Trimming removed 4 bases from V and 12 bases from J, with 18 bases in between. The CDR3 region is CATSESDSEGSQFF. The CDR3 DNA reads TGTGCCACCAGTGAATCGGACAGCGAAGGTTCGCAGTTCTTC.

This clonotype occurred many times. V is TRBV2 and J is TRBJ2-4, with 8 bases lining up with TRBD1. The V gene end was trimmed by 1 base and the J gene end by 6 bases; junction bases not matched to a gene: 2. The length of the CDR3 is 14 residues. Looked up from germline, CDR1 is SNHLY and CDR2 is FYNNEI. CDR3: CASSEGQGPNIQYF. CDR3 sequence (DNA): TGTGCCAGCAGTGAAGGACAGGGGCCAAACATTCAGTACTTC.

This clonotype was counted ten times or more. This rearrangement joins TRBV6-5 to TRBJ2-6, with D maybe TRBD2 (5 bases). Between the trimmed V and J ends, which lost 4 bases and 0 bases, there was a span of 7 bases. Germline loops: CDR1 MNHEY, CDR2 SVGAGI. The CDR3 has 15 amino acids. CDR3 amino acids: CASSSGVSGANVLTF. In DNA form, the CDR3 reads TGTGCCAGCAGTTCCGGGGTCTCTGGGGCCAACGTCCTGACTTTC.

Only one count was recorded for this clonotype. One base away lies a much larger clone, so this may be a sequencing read error. This chain joins TRBV4-1 and TRBJ2-2, with 12 bases fitting TRBD1. The CDR3 spans 16 residues. In germline, CDR1 is MGHRA, CDR2 YSYEKL. With 7 bases clipped from V and 5 bases from J, the junction kept 8 bases outside the gene matches. The CDR3 is CASNQGQGALTGELFF. The CDR3 nucleotides read TGCGCCAGCAACCAGGGACAGGGGGCTTTAACCGGGGAGCTGTTTTTT.

To note about this clonotype: A much larger clone sits a single nucleotide away, making a read error possible. The chain is built from TRBV24-1 and TRBJ1-5; tentative D call: TRBD1 (6 bases). Germline CDR1 reads KGHDR; CDR2 reads SFDVKD. The CDR3 contains 21 residues. The CDR3 DNA follows: TGTGCCACCGGTGATTTGACCATCTCAGGGGTGGATTTGTATAGCAATCAGCCCCAGCATTTT. It is translated as CATGDLTISGVDLYSNQPQHF.

To note about this clonotype: A clone one base away is much larger, so this may be a read error. The rearrangement joins TRBV12-3 or TRBV12-4 to TRBJ2-3; D remains ambiguous. Trimming removed 0 bases at V and 6 bases at J, with 10 bases between. The CDR3 is 14 amino acids. CDR3: CASSLAVVSDTQYF. As DNA, the CDR3 is TGTGCCAGCAGTTTAGCGGTGGTTTCGGATACGCAGTATTTT.

Many counts were recorded for this clonotype. The junction differs from germline at one of its ends, possibly a read error. This rearrangement joins TRBV2 to TRBJ1-4; a weak D match, TRBD1 (5 bases). The length of the CDR3 is 15 residues. Per the germline V gene, CDR1 is SNHLY and CDR2 is FYNNEI. The CDR3, as DNA: TGTGCCAGCAGTTCTATGACAGCAACTGATGAAAAACTGTTTTTT. This encodes CASSSMTATDEKLFF. Full variable domain (remainder filled in from reference TRBV2 and TRBJ1-4): EPEVTQTPSHQVTQMGQEVILRCVPISNHLYFYWYRQILGQKVEFLVSFYNNEISEKSEIFDDQFSVERPDGSNFTLKIRSTKLEDSAMYFCASSSMTATDEKLFFGSGTQLSVL.

This clonotype was detected ten times or more. The gene calls are TRBV2 and TRBJ2-1; 12 bases match TRBD2. The CDR3 totals 18 residues. With V trimmed by 3 bases and J by 2 bases, 8 bases remained unmatched. Germline CDR1 is SNHLY and CDR2 is FYNNEI. DNA for the CDR3: TGTGCCAGCAGTGAGATAAGGACTAGCGGGGCCGCCTACAATGAGCAGTTCTTC. Its translation is CASSEIRTSGAAYNEQFF. Supplemented by reference TRBV2 and TRBJ2-1, the full variable domain reads EPEVTQTPSHQVTQMGQEVILRCVPISNHLYFYWYRQILGQKVEFLVSFYNNEISEKSEIFDDQFSVERPDGSNFTLKIRSTKLEDSAMYFCASSEIRTSGAAYNEQFFGPGTRLTVL.

Comment on this clonotype: One end of the junction varies from germline; a read error may be responsible. The chain recombines TRBV7-9 with TRBJ2-5; D remains ambiguous. Germline V CDR1 and CDR2: SEHNR, FQNEAQ (reference sequence). The CDR3 totals 13 residues. CDR3 in amino acids: CASSLVPPEPQYF. CDR3 nucleotides: TGTGCCAGCAGCTTAGTCCCCCCAGAGCCCCAGTACTTC.

The genes are TRBV7-2 and TRBJ1-1, with D possibly TRBD1 on 5 matching bases. The germline V and J ends were trimmed by 5 bases and 0 bases, with 13 bases remaining between them. Per germline, CDR1 SGHTA and CDR2 FQGNSA. The CDR3 length is 15 residues. The CDR3 loop is CASSPYDRLNTEAFF. DNA for the CDR3: TGTGCCAGCAGCCCATACGACAGACTGAACACTGAAGCTTTCTTT.

This CDR3 is CASSPDGAVALAGGPDTQYF. For the CDR3, the DNA is TGTGCCAGCTCACCAGATGGGGCCGTGGCCCTAGCGGGGGGTCCAGATACGCAGTATTTT. The chain is built from TRBV18 and TRBJ2-3, with TRBD2 identical over 11 bases. The ends lost 2 bases at V and 4 bases at J; junction bases unmatched: 17. The CDR3 length is 20 residues. CDR1 KGHSH and CDR2 LQKENI come from the germline V gene. The full variable domain, rest sourced from reference TRBV18 and TRBJ2-3, is NAGVMQNPRHLVRRRGQEARLRCSPMKGHSHVYWYRQLPEEGLKFMVYLQKENIIDESGMPKERFSAEFPKEGPSILRIQQVVRGDSAAYFCASSPDGAVALAGGPDTQYFGPGTRLTVL.